At least ten counts were recorded for the clone carrying this TCR beta chain. Antigen unknown. Described time point: newly diagnosed GD, antithyroid drugs for less than 3 months. PBMC-extracted RNA yielded the TCR library. Blood from the periphery, approximately 10 milliliters in all, was drawn into EDTA tubes. The V and J ends lost 0 bases and 6 bases respectively, with 9 bases between them. Looked up from germline, CDR1 is SGHDT and CDR2 is YYEEEE. The CDR3 has 14 amino acids. This record comes from a study of regulatory T cells in long-lasting Graves disease. General study results and limits: Those with persistent disease had in common more public clonotypes (approximately 2,500) than new patients (approximately 1,000). Small sample size may have lowered accuracy.

Construction of the TCR beta libraries employed iRepertoire HTBI primers in conjunction with Arm-PCR of CDR3 regions. Each CDR3 protein is one row after TCRdb ran MiXCR on the multiplex PCR reads. The sample records some 250,000 distinct CDR3 sequences, roughly a fifth being singletons. The sample consisted of peripheral blood mononuclear cells (PBMCs), taken at new diagnosis, from a patient treated with antithyroid drugs. This TCR came from a female donor with Graves disease. The rearrangement uses TRBV5-6 and TRBJ1-4, with D unresolved. DNA of the CDR3: TGTGCCAGCAGCTTGGATGGAGGGCATGAAAAACTGTTTTTT. This encodes CASSLDGGHEKLFF.